The TCR beta chain described here comes from a study of cytomegalovirus exposure and HLA in healthy donors. General study findings and limits: V- and J-gene trimming of TCR beta was linked (in a later analysis) to a missense DCLRE1C variant. A later analysis found most CMV-associated TCR beta chains apparently HLA-restricted. CMV antigen specificity of three CMV-associated chains was confirmed in vitro. Upon later analysis, HLA-associated TCR beta chains proved more clonally expanded than other, equally common chains.

Remarks on this clone: No antigen is known for it.

The CDR3 covers 14 residues. V lost 3 bases to trimming and J lost 4 bases; unmatched junction nucleotides: 3. Germline V gene data show CDR1 as SGHDT and CDR2 as YYEEEE. The PCR ran on 60 Vbeta and 13 Jbeta primers. Sequencing used immunoSEQ multiplex PCR; TCRdb keeps in-frame clones, though not all of them. The sample records about 200,000 clones, 82% being singletons. The sequencing input was PBMCs. This sequence joins TRBV5-6 and TRBJ1-3, with TRBD1 identical over 8 bases. This receptor was obtained from a man aged 35 to 55 in good health and CMV-seropositive. The CDR3 reads CASSSTGDGNTIYF. CDR3 in DNA: TGTGCCAGCAGCTCGACAGGGGACGGAAACACCATATATTTT.